This TCR beta chain was identified in a study of blood T cell repertoires in COVID-19. Looking at the study overall: Acute and convalescent COVID-19 samples came from the United States, Italy and Spain. Nucleic acid was either cDNA or gDNA, and it came from T cells, B-cell-depleted T cells, or PBMCs.

V lost 4 bases, J lost 5 bases, and 18 bases lay in between. Germline V gene sequence: CDR1 MNHEY, CDR2 SMNVEV (reference sequence). The CDR3 is 15 amino acids. Source study methods: Counts of nucleated cells, estimated from reference gene primer amplification, were obtained. Repertoires were generated with immunoSEQ multiplex PCR, while TCRdb's copy carries only in-frame clones and drops some. That table gives V, J and clone size, and the DNA gave D and trimming. Of 50,000 to 65,000 clones detected, roughly four fifths appear once; the ten largest clones hold about 6.4%. The specimen sequenced was peripheral blood. This chain links TRBV27 with TRBJ2-7; D perhaps matches TRBD2 (6 bases). The source is a woman aged 45-60 years with active or convalescent COVID-19. CDR3 DNA sequence: TGTGCCAGCAGTTGGGGACTGCCCCACGGGGACGAGCAGTACTTC. Translating it yields CASSWGLPHGDEQYF.